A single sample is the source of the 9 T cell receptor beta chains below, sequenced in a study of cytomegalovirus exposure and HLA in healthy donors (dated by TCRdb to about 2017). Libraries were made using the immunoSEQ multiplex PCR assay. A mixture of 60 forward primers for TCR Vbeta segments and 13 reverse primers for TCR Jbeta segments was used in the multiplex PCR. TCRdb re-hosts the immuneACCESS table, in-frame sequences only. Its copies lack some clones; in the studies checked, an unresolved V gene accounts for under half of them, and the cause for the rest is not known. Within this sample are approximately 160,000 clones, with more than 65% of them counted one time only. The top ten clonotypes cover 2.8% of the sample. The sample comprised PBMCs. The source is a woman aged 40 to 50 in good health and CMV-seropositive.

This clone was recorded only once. CDR3 bases: TGTGCCATCAGTCAGGGCTCTGGGGCCAACGTCCTGACTTTC. Translating gives CAISQGSGANVLTF. The chain couples TRBV10-3 to TRBJ2-6, with D possibly TRBD1 on 5 matching bases. Per the germline V gene, CDR1 is ENHRY and CDR2 is SYGVKD. V gave up 5 bases and J gave up 0 bases, with 5 bases separating them. This CDR3 has 14 amino acids.

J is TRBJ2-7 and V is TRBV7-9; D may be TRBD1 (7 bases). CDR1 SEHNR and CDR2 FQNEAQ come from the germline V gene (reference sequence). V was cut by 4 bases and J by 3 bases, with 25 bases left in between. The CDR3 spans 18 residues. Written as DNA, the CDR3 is TGTGCCAGCAGCTCCCAAAGTGCGGGACAGAACGTAATCTACGAGCAGTACTTC. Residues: CASSSQSAGQNVIYEQYF.

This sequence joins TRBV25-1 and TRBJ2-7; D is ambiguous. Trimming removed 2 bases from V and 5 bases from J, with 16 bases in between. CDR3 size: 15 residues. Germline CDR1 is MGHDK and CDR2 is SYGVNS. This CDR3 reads CASSEGTAPFDEQYF. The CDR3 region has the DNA TGTGCCAGCAGTGAAGGTACAGCTCCCTTCGACGAGCAGTACTTC.

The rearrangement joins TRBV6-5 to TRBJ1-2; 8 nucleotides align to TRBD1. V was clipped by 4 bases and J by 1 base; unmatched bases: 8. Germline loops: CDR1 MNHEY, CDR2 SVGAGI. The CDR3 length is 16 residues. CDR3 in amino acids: CASSFGPGGLNYGYTF. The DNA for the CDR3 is TGTGCCAGCAGTTTTGGTCCAGGGGGCCTTAACTATGGCTACACCTTC.

CDR3 loop: CASSLESVYEQYF. CDR3 nucleotide sequence: TGCGCCAGCAGCCTGGAGTCGGTCTACGAGCAGTACTTC. This chain links TRBV5-1 with TRBJ2-7; no clear D. The CDR3 extends over 13 amino acids. The V end was cut by 4 bases, the J end by 3 bases, with 11 bases between. The V gene's germline CDR1 is SGHRS and CDR2 YFSETQ.

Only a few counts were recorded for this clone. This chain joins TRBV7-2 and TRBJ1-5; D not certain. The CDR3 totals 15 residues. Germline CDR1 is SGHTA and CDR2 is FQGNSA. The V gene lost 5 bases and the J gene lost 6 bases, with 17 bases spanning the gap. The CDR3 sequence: CASSPGGRAFQPQHF. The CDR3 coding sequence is TGTGCCAGCAGCCCGGGTGGGAGGGCTTTTCAGCCCCAGCATTTT.

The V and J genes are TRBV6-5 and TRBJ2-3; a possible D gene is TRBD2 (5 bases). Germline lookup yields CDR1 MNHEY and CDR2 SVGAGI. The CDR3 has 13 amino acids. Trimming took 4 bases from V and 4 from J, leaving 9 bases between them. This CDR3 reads CASSSLASDTQYF. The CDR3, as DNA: TGTGCCAGCAGTTCGTTAGCGTCAGATACGCAGTATTTT.

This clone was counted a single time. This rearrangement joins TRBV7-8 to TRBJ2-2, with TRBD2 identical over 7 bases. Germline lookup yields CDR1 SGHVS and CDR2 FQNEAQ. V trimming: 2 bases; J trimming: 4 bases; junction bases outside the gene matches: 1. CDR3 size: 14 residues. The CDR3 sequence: CASSLWGGTGELFF. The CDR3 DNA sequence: TGTGCCAGCAGCTTATGGGGGGGCACCGGGGAGCTGTTTTTT. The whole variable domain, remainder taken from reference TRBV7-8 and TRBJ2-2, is GAGVSQSPRYKVAKRGQDVALRCDPISGHVSLFWYQQALGQGPEFLTYFQNEAQLDKSGLPSDRFFAERPEGSVSTLKIQRTQQEDSAVYLCASSLWGGTGELFFGEGSRLTVL.

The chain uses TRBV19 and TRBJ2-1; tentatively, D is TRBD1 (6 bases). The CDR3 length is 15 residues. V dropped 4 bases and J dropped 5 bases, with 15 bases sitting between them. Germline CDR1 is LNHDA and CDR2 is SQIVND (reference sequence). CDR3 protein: CASSRFTTGNNEQFF. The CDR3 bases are TGTGCCAGTAGTAGATTCACAACAGGGAACAATGAGCAGTTCTTC.